Following are 17 T cell receptor beta chains from one sample sequenced in a study of T cell clones after liver transplantation. Data came from immunoSEQ multiplex PCR; TCRdb stores just in-frame clones and leaves some out. The table has about 85,000 clones, over 80% seen once. The sequencing here drew on CD4+ T cells from blood, taken around 42 months after liver transplant. These receptors were taken from a human patient who received a liver transplant. Part of the T cell pool may stem from the graft donor.

This clone was detected a few times. The chain joins TRBV18 to TRBJ1-5; D may be TRBD1 (5 bases). Germline loops: CDR1 KGHSH, CDR2 LQKENI. Between the trimmed V and J ends, which lost 4 bases and 7 bases, there was a span of 11 bases. CDR3 length: 13 amino acids. This chain's CDR3 is CASSQLAGQPQHF. The DNA of the CDR3 is TGTGCCAGCTCACAACTCGCAGGGCAGCCCCAGCATTTT.

This clone was seen just once. The chain recombines TRBV11-2 with TRBJ2-5, with 8 bases identical to TRBD2. The CDR3 loop spans 14 amino acids. V was clipped by 2 bases and J by 4 bases; unmatched bases: 3. The germline V gene has CDR1 SGHAT and CDR2 FQNNGV. CDR3 residues: CASSLTAGGETQYF. As DNA, the CDR3 is TGTGCCAGCAGCTTAACGGCGGGGGGAGAGACCCAGTACTTC.

The rearrangement links TRBV19 to TRBJ1-5; tentative D call: TRBD1 (5 bases). The CDR3 totals 14 residues. Trimming left V 6 bases short and J 7 bases short, with 16 bases between. The V gene's germline CDR1 is LNHDA and CDR2 SQIVND (reference sequence). The CDR3 coding sequence is TGTGCCAGTAGGATCGGGGCAGGGACCCAGCCCCAGCATTTT. Amino acids: CASRIGAGTQPQHF.

This CDR3 is CASSTGTGANEKLFF. As DNA, the CDR3 is TGTGCCAGTAGCACCGGGACAGGGGCTAATGAAAAACTGTTTTTT. The genes are TRBV19 and TRBJ1-4; 10 positions match TRBD1. V lost 6 bases to trimming and J lost 3 bases; unmatched junction nucleotides: 4. This CDR3 contains 15 residues. Germline assignment: CDR1 LNHDA and CDR2 SQIVND (reference sequence).

In DNA, the CDR3 is TGCGCCAGCAGCCGAAAGGGGGTCAGCACAGATACGCAGTATTTT. The encoded protein is CASSRKGVSTDTQYF. The chain carries TRBV4-3 and TRBJ2-3; possible D gene TRBD1, 6 bases. Trimming took off 4 bases at V and 0 bases at J, with 11 bases between the two ends. Germline V gene sequence: CDR1 LGHNA, CDR2 YSLEER. This CDR3 has 15 residues.

The chain has TRBV4-1 and TRBJ2-7; D is undetermined. V lost 3 bases to trimming and J lost 2 bases, with 14 bases between them. From germline, CDR1 is MGHRA and CDR2 YSYEKL. The CDR3 spans 15 residues. CDR3 sequence reads: CASSQGAHEPYEQYF. The CDR3 coding sequence is TGCGCCAGCAGCCAGGGCGCCCATGAGCCCTACGAGCAGTACTTC.

The chain combines TRBV6-1 with TRBJ2-2, with 10 bases matching TRBD2. The CDR3 is 15 amino acids. Losses at the gene ends were 5 bases for V and 6 bases for J; bases not matched to a gene: 6. Per the germline V gene, CDR1 is MNHNS and CDR2 is SASEGT. As DNA, the CDR3 is TGTGCCAGCAGTCCCTCGACTAGCGGGCCCGGGGAGCTGTTTTTT. This codes for CASSPSTSGPGELFF.

The chain uses TRBV19 and TRBJ2-3; 8 nucleotides line up with TRBD1. The CDR3 is 16 residues long. Per germline, CDR1 LNHDA and CDR2 SQIVND (reference sequence). Trimming cost V 5 bases and J 6 bases; bases outside gene matches: 13. CDR3 DNA sequence: TGTGCCAGTAGTCAGGGGACAGGCTCTAAGGCGGATACGCAGTATTTT. It translates to CASSQGTGSKADTQYF.

This clone was detected once. CDR3 nucleotides: TGTGCCAGCGCCAGCTCCTACAATGAGCAGTTCTTC. This codes for CASASSYNEQFF. The V and J genes are TRBV28 and TRBJ2-1; no definite D call. Germline V CDR1 and CDR2: MDHEN, SYDVKM. V was pared by 8 bases and J by 0 bases, with 5 bases between. The CDR3 is made up of 12 amino acids.

The chain combines TRBV30 with TRBJ1-5, with D maybe TRBD1 (6 bases). Deletions cut 5 bases from V and 7 bases from J, with 15 bases between. The CDR3 has 13 amino acids. Germline V gene data show CDR1 as GTSNPN and CDR2 as SVGIG (reference sequence). This CDR3 is CAWGQKGEQPQHF. In DNA, the CDR3 is TGTGCCTGGGGACAGAAGGGGGAACAGCCCCAGCATTTT.

The chain is built from TRBV10-1 and TRBJ1-1; no reliable D call. The CDR3 spans 13 residues. Deletions cut 6 bases from V and 9 bases from J, with 17 bases between. Germline V lookup: CDR1 WNHNN, CDR2 SYGVQD (reference sequence). The CDR3, as DNA: TGCGCCAGCAGCCCCGAGGCCCTCACCAAAGCTTTCTTT. Its translation is CASSPEALTKAFF.

This chain connects TRBV2 to TRBJ2-7, with D perhaps given as TRBD1 or TRBD2 (5 bases each). The germline V gene encodes CDR1 SNHLY and CDR2 FYNNEI. The CDR3 consists of 16 residues. The V end was cut by 7 bases, the J end by 2 bases, with 21 bases between. The CDR3 DNA sequence: TGTGCCAGCACCGAAAACACCGGGACCCCGACCTACGAGCAGTACTTC. Translation gives CASTENTGTPTYEQYF.

This clone has more than one count but fewer than ten. V and J are TRBV6-5 and TRBJ2-5; the D gene could be TRBD1 or TRBD2 (5 bases each). In germline, CDR1 is MNHEY, CDR2 SVGAGI. The CDR3 is 13 residues long. Between the trimmed V and J ends, which lost 5 bases and 6 bases, there was a span of 13 bases. As DNA, the CDR3 is TGTGCCAGCAGTCGTGGGGACCAGAAGACCCAGTACTTC. It codes for CASSRGDQKTQYF.

The chain carries TRBV5-1 and TRBJ1-4; D ambiguous. V lost 4 bases and J lost 3, with 10 bases in between. The CDR3 length is 14 residues. Germline CDR1 reads SGHRS; CDR2 reads YFSETQ. The CDR3 DNA sequence: TGCGCCAGCAGCCTCGGGAATCCTAATGAAAAACTGTTTTTT. This sequence encodes CASSLGNPNEKLFF.

This chain uses TRBV7-9 with TRBJ2-1; tentatively, D is TRBD1 or TRBD2 (6 bases each). The germline CDR1 and CDR2 sequences are SEHNR and FQNEAQ (reference sequence). V lost 6 bases and J lost 9, with 12 bases in between. The CDR3 spans 12 residues. The CDR3: CASSNRGPEQFF. CDR3 sequence (DNA): TGTGCCAGCAGTAACCGGGGGCCTGAGCAGTTCTTC.

The CDR3 reads CASSQGSAGGAFF. In nucleotides, the CDR3 is TGCGCCAGCAGCCAGGGGAGTGCCGGGGGGGCTTTCTTT. The chain joins TRBV5-1 to TRBJ1-1; tentative D call: TRBD1 (6 bases). The ends were cut back, 4 bases at V and 11 bases at J, with 18 bases in the middle. Germline assignment: CDR1 SGHRS and CDR2 YFSETQ. The CDR3 spans 13 residues.

This chain connects TRBV28 to TRBJ2-7, with D perhaps being TRBD1 or TRBD2 (5 bases each). CDR3 length: 14 amino acids. Germline CDR1 MDHEN, CDR2 SYDVKM. The V and J ends lost 3 bases and 4 bases respectively, with 13 bases between them. In nucleotides, the CDR3 is TGTGCCAGCAGTTTTTGGGGGATGGGGTACGAGCAGTACTTC. Protein sequence: CASSFWGMGYEQYF.